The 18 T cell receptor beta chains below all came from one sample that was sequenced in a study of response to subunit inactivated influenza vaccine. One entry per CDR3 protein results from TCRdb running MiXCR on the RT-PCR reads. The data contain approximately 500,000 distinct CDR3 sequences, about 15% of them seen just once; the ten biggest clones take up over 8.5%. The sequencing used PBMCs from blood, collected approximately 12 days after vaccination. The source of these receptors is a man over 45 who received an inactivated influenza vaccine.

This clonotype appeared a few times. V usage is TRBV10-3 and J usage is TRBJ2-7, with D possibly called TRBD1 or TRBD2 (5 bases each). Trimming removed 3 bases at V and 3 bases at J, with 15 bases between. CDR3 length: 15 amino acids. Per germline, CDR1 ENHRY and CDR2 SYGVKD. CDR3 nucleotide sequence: TGTGCCATCAGTGACCCGGGACGGGTTATCTACGAGCAGTACTTC. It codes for CAISDPGRVIYEQYF.

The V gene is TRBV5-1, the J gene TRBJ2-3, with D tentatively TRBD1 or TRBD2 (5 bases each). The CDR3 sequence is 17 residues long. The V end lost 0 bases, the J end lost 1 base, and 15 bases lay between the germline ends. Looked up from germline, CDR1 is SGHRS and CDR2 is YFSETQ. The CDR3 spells CASSLAIGGRGTDTQYF. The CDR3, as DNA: TGCGCCAGCAGCTTGGCCATTGGGGGAAGGGGCACAGATACGCAGTATTTT.

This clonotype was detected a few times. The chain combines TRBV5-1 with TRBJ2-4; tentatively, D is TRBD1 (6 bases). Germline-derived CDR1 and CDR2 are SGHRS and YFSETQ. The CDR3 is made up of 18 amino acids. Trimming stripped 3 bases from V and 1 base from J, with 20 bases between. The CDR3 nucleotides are TGCGCCAGCAGCTCTTCTTCGACAGGAAAGGGGGCCAAAAACATTCAGTACTTC. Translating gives CASSSSSTGKGAKNIQYF. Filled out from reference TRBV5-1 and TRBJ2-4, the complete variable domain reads KAGVTQTPRYLIKTRGQQVTLSCSPISGHRSVSWYQQTPGQGLQFLFEYFSETQRNKGNFPGRFSGRQFSNSRSEMNVSTLELGDSALYLCASSSSSTGKGAKNIQYFGAGTRLSVL.

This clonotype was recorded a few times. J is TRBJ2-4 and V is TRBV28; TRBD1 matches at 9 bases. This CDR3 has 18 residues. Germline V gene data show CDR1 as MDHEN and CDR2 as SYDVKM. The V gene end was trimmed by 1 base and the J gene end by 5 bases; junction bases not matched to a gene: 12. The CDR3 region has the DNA TGTGCCAGCAGTTTATATTTCTTGGGACAGGGCACCCAAAACATTCAGTACTTC. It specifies CASSLYFLGQGTQNIQYF.

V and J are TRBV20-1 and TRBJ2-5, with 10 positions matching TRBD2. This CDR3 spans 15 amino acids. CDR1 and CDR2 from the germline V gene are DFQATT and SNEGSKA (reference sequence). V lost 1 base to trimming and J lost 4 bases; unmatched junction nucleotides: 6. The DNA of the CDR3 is TGCAGTGCTAGAGGCCTAGCGGGGGCCCTAGAGACCCAGTACTTC. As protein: CSARGLAGALETQYF.

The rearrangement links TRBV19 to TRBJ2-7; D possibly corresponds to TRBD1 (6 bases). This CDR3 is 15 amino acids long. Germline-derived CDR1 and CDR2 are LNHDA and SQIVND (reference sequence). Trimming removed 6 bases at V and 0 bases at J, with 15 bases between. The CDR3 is CASRSKGVSSYEQYF. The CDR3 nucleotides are TGTGCCAGTAGATCTAAGGGGGTGAGCTCCTACGAGCAGTACTTC.

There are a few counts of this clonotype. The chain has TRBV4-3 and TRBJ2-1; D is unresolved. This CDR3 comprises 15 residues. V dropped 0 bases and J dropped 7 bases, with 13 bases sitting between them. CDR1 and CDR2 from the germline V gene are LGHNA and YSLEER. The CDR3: CASSQDSGKYNEQFF. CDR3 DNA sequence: TGCGCCAGCAGCCAAGATAGTGGGAAGTATAATGAGCAGTTCTTC.

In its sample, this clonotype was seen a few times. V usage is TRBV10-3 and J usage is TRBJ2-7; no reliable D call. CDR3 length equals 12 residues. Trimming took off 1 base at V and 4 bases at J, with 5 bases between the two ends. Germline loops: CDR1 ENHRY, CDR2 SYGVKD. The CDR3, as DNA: TGTGCCATCAGTGAGTTGCTTTACGAGCAGTACTTC. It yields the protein CAISELLYEQYF.

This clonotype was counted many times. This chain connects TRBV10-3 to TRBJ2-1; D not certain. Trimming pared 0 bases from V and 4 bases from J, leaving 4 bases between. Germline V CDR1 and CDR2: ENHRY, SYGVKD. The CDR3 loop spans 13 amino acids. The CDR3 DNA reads TGTGCCATCAGTGAGTCTAATTACAATGAGCAGTTCTTC. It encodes CAISESNYNEQFF.

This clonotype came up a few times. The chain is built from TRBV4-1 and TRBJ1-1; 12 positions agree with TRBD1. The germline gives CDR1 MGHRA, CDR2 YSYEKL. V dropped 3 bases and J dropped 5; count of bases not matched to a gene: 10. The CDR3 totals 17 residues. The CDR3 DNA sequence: TGCGCCAGCAGCCACCCGGGACAGGGGGCTCTACGTACTGAAGCTTTCTTT. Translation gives CASSHPGQGALRTEAFF.

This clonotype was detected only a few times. CDR3 in amino acids: CASSRRGPGNTIYF. The CDR3, as DNA: TGTGCCAGCAGTCGAAGGGGTCCTGGAAACACCATATATTTT. The chain employs TRBV28 and TRBJ1-3; a possible D gene is TRBD1 (5 bases). Looked up from germline, CDR1 is MDHEN and CDR2 is SYDVKM. This CDR3 contains 14 residues. Between the trimmed V and J ends, which lost 5 bases and 2 bases, there was a span of 10 bases.

CDR3 protein: CSARTGTSATDTQYF. CDR3 DNA sequence: TGCAGTGCTAGAACCGGGACTAGCGCGACAGATACGCAGTATTTT. This chain joins TRBV20-1 and TRBJ2-3, with TRBD2 identical over 10 bases. Trimming removed 2 bases from V and 3 bases from J; junction bases left unmatched: 5. CDR1 is DFQATT, CDR2 SNEGSKA, per germline (reference sequence). The length of the CDR3 is 15 residues.

CDR3 region: CASSLGRRRGQGYGYTF. The CDR3 DNA reads as TGTGCCAGCAGCTTAGGGCGCCGTCGGGGGCAGGGCTATGGCTACACCTTC. This chain uses TRBV7-8 with TRBJ1-2, with D perhaps matching TRBD1 (6 bases). V was shortened by 1 base and J by 4 bases, with 19 bases between the two germline ends. Germline assignment: CDR1 SGHVS and CDR2 FQNEAQ. The CDR3 has 17 amino acids.

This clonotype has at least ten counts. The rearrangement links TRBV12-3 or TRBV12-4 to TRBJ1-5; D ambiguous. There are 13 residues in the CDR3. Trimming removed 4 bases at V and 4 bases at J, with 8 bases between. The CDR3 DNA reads TGTGCCAGCAGTTCCCAACAGAATCAGCCCCAGCATTTT. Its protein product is CASSSQQNQPQHF.

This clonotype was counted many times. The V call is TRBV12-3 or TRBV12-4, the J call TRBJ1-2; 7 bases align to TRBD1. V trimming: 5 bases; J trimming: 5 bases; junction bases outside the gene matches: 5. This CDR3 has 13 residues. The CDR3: CASSPTGRYGYTF. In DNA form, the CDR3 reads TGTGCCAGCAGTCCGACAGGGAGGTATGGCTACACCTTC.

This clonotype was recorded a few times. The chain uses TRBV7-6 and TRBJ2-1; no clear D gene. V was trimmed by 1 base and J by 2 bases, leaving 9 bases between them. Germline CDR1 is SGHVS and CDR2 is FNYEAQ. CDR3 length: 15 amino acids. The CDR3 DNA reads TGTGCCAGCAGCTTAGATTCTAGGACCTACAATGAGCAGTTCTTC. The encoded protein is CASSLDSRTYNEQFF.

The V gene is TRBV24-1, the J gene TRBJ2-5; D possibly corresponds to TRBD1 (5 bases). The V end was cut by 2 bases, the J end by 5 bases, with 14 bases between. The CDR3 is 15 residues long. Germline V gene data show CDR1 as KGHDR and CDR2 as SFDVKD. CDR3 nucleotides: TGTGCCACCAGTGATTGGGCAACAGGAAGGGAGACCCAGTACTTC. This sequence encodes CATSDWATGRETQYF.

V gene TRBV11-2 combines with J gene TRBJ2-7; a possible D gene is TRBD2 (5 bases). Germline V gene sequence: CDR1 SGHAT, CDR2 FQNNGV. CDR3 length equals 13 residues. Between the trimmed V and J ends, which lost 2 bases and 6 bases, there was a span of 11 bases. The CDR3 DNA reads TGTGCCAGCAGCTTAAGGCGGGTCGCCGAGCAGTACTTC. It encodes CASSLRRVAEQYF. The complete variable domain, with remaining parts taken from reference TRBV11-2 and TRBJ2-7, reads EAGVAQSPRYKIIEKRQSVAFWCNPISGHATLYWYQQILGQGPKLLIQFQNNGVVDDSQLPKDRFSAERLKGVDSTLKIQPAKLEDSAVYLCASSLRRVAEQYFGPGTRLTVT.